What follows is one T cell receptor (beta chain) and its context. Its antigen remains unidentified. The V end was cut by 2 bases, the J end by 5 bases, with 13 bases between. This CDR3 has 15 amino acids. Germline V gene lookup returns CDR1 SGHVS and CDR2 FQNEAQ. TCRbeta library construction was performed incorporating unique molecular identifiers. MiXCR, applied by TCRdb to the PCR reads, yields one record per CDR3 protein. The table lists 350,000 to 500,000 distinct CDR3 sequences, around two fifths of them singletons. The sample is drawn from a study of T-cell reconstitution after alpha-beta-depleted transplantation in children. General observations from the study: Surviving recipient T cells and thymic progenitors accounted for the high day-60 TCRbeta diversity observed in some patients.

This chain uses TRBV7-8 with TRBJ2-1, with a tentative D call TRBD2 (5 bases). The sample here was PBMCs, taken before TCRalphabeta/CD19-depleted stem cell transplant. This receptor was taken from a girl aged 2 to 10 with aplastic anemia, due to receive a stem cell transplant. The CDR3: CASSLRLPVDNEQFF. In nucleotides, the CDR3 is TGTGCCAGCAGCTTACGACTACCTGTGGACAATGAGCAGTTCTTC.